These 7 T cell receptor beta chains share one sample of origin, sequenced in a study of cytomegalovirus exposure and HLA in healthy donors. In the PCR, 60 Vbeta and 13 Jbeta primers were used. The data were produced by immunoSEQ multiplex PCR, yet TCRdb's version contains in-frame clones alone and is incomplete. The sample lists roughly 230,000 clones, about nine tenths occurring once. The material sequenced was PBMCs. The receptors were sampled from a girl aged 2-10 years in good health and CMV-seronegative.

This rearrangement joins TRBV5-1 to TRBJ2-3; 7 bases fit TRBD1. With V trimmed by 4 bases and J by 6 bases, 11 bases remained unmatched. This CDR3 has 15 residues. Germline loops: CDR1 SGHRS, CDR2 YFSETQ. For the CDR3, the DNA is TGCGCCAGCAGCCGAACGACAGGGAGATTGGATACGCAGTATTTT. Protein: CASSRTTGRLDTQYF.

This chain joins TRBV6-5 and TRBJ1-5; 11 nucleotides align to TRBD1. The CDR3 extends over 15 amino acids. The V gene end was trimmed by 6 bases and the J gene end by 3 bases; junction bases not matched to a gene: 4. Per the germline V gene, CDR1 is MNHEY and CDR2 is SVGAGI. CDR3: CASSPGQGVNQPQHF. In DNA form, the CDR3 reads TGTGCCAGCAGCCCGGGACAGGGGGTCAATCAGCCCCAGCATTTT.

The rearrangement joins TRBV20-1 to TRBJ1-5, with D unresolved. Trimming took 3 bases from V and 5 from J, leaving 5 bases between them. The germline gives CDR1 DFQATT, CDR2 SNEGSKA (reference sequence). This CDR3 has 11 amino acids. CDR3 residues: CSARGDQPQHF. The DNA of the CDR3 is TGCAGTGCTAGGGGCGATCAGCCCCAGCATTTT.

V usage is TRBV7-8 and J usage is TRBJ2-7; 10 nucleotides agree with TRBD2. J gave up 2 bases and V 3 bases, and 4 bases lay outside the gene matches. The CDR3 has 15 amino acids. Germline assignment: CDR1 SGHVS and CDR2 FQNEAQ. The DNA of the CDR3 is TGTGCCAGCAGCTTGAGTCTAGCGGGGGCCTACGAGCAGTACTTC. Translated, it gives CASSLSLAGAYEQYF.

This chain uses TRBV28 with TRBJ2-1; 13 bases match TRBD2. Per germline, CDR1 MDHEN and CDR2 SYDVKM. V dropped 6 bases and J dropped 7; count of bases not matched to a gene: 15. The CDR3 runs to 18 residues. The CDR3 protein is CASSPRGGLAGFLNEQFF. The CDR3 coding sequence is TGTGCCAGCAGCCCAAGGGGGGGACTAGCGGGATTCCTGAATGAGCAGTTCTTC.

This chain connects TRBV9 to TRBJ1-1; D is unclear. Trimming removed 3 bases at V and 5 bases at J, with 23 bases between. The CDR3 length is 17 residues. Looked up from germline, CDR1 is SGDLS and CDR2 is YYNGEE. For the CDR3, the DNA is TGTGCCAGCAGCGGGCCCGGGGTCCTAAGGAGCACAACTGAAGCTTTCTTT. It is translated as CASSGPGVLRSTTEAFF. The whole variable domain, remainder taken from reference TRBV9 and TRBJ1-1, is DSGVTQTPKHLITATGQRVTLRCSPRSGDLSVYWYQQSLDQGLQFLIQYYNGEERAKGNILERFSAQQFPDLHSELNLSSLELGDSALYFCASSGPGVLRSTTEAFFGQGTRLTVV.

The chain's CDR3 is CASSARPLGEDTQYF. The CDR3 DNA sequence: TGTGCCAGCAGCGCCCGGCCCCTAGGGGAAGATACGCAGTATTTT. The chain recombines TRBV7-8 with TRBJ2-3; a weak D match, TRBD1 (5 bases). The germline CDR1 and CDR2 sequences are SGHVS and FQNEAQ. The ends were cut back, 5 bases at V and 5 bases at J, with 17 bases in the middle. The CDR3 sequence is 15 residues long.